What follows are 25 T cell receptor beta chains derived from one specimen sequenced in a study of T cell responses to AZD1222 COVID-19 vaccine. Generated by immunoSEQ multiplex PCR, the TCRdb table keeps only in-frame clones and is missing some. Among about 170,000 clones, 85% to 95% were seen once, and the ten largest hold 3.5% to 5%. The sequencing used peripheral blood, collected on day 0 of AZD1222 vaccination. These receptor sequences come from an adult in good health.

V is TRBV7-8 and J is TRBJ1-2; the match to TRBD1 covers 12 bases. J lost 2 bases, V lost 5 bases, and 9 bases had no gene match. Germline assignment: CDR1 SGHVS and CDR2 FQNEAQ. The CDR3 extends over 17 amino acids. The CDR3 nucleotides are TGTGCCAGCAGCCGACTTGGGGGACAGGGGGCGAACTATGGCTACACCTTC. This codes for CASSRLGGQGANYGYTF.

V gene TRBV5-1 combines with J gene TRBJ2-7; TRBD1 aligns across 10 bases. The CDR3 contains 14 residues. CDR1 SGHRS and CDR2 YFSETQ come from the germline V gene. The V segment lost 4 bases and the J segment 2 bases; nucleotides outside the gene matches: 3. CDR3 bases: TGCGCCAGCAGCACTGACAGGGGGCCCTACGAGCAGTACTTC. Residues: CASSTDRGPYEQYF.

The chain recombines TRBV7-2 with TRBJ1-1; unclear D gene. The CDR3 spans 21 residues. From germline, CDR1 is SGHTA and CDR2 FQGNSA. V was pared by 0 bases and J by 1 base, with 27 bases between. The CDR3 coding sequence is TGTGCCAGCAGCTTAGCAGATCAGGCTTGGATCAGCGATAAAGGGAACACTGAAGCTTTCTTT. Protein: CASSLADQAWISDKGNTEAFF.

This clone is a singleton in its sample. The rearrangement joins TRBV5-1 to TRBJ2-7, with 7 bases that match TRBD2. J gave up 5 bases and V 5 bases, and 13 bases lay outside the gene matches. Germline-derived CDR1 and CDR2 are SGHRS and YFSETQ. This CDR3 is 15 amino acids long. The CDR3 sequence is CASRVGGGLGNEQYF. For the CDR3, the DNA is TGCGCCAGCAGAGTTGGGGGAGGGCTGGGGAACGAGCAGTACTTC. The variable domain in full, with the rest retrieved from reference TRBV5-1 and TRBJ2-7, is KAGVTQTPRYLIKTRGQQVTLSCSPISGHRSVSWYQQTPGQGLQFLFEYFSETQRNKGNFPGRFSGRQFSNSRSEMNVSTLELGDSALYLCASRVGGGLGNEQYFGPGTRLTVT.

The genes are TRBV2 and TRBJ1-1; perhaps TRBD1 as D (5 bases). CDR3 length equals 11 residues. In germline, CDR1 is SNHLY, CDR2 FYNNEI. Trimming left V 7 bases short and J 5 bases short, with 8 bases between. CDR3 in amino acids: CASIAGTEAFF. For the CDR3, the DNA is TGTGCCAGCATCGCAGGGACTGAAGCTTTCTTT.

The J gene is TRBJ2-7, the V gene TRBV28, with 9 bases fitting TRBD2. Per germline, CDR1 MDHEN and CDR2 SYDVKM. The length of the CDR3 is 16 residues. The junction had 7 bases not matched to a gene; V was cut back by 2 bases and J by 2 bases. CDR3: CASSLGGSGGAYEQYF. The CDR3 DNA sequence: TGTGCCAGCAGTTTAGGTGGTAGCGGGGGAGCCTACGAGCAGTACTTC.

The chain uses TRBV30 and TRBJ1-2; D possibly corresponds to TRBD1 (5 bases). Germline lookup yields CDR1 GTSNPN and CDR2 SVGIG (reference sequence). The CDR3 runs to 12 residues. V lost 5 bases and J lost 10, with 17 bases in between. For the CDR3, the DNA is TGTGCCTGGGTGGGGGACCGTGTCTCCTACACCTTC. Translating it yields CAWVGDRVSYTF. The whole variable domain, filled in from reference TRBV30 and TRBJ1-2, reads SQTIHQWPATLVQPVGSPLSLECTVEGTSNPNLYWYRQAAGRGLQLLFYSVGIGQISSEVPQNLSASRPQDRQFILSSKKLLLSDSGFYLCAWVGDRVSYTFGSGTRLTVV.

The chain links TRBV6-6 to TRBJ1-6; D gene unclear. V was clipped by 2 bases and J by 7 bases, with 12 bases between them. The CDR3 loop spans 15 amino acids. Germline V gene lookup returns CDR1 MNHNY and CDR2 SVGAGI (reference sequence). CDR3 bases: TGTGCCAGCAGTTACGCCAAAACCGGGAATTCACCCCTCCACTTT. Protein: CASSYAKTGNSPLHF.

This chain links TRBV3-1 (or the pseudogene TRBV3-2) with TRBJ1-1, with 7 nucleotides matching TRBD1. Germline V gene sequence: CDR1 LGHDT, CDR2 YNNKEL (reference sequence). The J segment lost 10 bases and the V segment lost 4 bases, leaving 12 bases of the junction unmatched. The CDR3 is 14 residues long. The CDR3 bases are TGTGCCAGCAGCCCCGAGAGGAGGGGGCAGCGAGCTTTCTTT. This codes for CASSPERRGQRAFF.

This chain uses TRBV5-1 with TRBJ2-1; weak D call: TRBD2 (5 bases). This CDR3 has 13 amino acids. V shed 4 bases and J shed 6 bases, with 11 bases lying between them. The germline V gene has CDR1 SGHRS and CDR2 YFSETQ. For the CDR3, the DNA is TGCGCCAGCAGCGAGGACTCGGTCAATGAGCAGTTCTTC. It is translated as CASSEDSVNEQFF.

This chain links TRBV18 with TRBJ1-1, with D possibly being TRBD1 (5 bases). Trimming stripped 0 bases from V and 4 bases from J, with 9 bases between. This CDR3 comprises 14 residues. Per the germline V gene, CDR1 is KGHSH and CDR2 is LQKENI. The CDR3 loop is CASSPPGRITEAFF. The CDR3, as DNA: TGTGCCAGCTCACCACCGGGACGGATCACTGAAGCTTTCTTT. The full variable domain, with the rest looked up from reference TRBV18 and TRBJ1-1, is NAGVMQNPRHLVRRRGQEARLRCSPMKGHSHVYWYRQLPEEGLKFMVYLQKENIIDESGMPKERFSAEFPKEGPSILRIQQVVRGDSAAYFCASSPPGRITEAFFGQGTRLTVV.

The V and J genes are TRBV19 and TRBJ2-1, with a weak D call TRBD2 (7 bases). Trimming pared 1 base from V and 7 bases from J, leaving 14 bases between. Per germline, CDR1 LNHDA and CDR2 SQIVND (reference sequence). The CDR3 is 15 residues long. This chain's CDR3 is CASSIVGGGMNEQFF. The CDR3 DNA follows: TGTGCCAGTAGTATAGTAGGGGGAGGGATGAATGAGCAGTTCTTC.

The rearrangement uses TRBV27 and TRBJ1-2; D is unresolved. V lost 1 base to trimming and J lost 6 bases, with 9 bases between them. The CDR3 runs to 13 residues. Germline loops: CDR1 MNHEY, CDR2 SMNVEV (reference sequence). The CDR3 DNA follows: TGTGCCAGCAGTTTATTACCCGATCATGGCTACACCTTC. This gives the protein CASSLLPDHGYTF.

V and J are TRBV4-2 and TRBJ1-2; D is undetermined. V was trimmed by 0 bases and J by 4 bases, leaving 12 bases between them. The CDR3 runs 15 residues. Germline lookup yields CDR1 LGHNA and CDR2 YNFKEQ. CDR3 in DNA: TGTGCCAGCAGCCAAGATCCGAAGACCTCCTATGGCTACACCTTC. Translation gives CASSQDPKTSYGYTF.

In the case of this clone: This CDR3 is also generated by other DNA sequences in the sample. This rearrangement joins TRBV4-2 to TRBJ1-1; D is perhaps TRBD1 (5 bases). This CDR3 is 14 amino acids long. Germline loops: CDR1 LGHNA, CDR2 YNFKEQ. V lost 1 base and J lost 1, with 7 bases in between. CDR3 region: CASSQAGTNTEAFF. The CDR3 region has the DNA TGTGCCAGCAGCCAAGCCGGGACGAACACTGAAGCTTTCTTT.

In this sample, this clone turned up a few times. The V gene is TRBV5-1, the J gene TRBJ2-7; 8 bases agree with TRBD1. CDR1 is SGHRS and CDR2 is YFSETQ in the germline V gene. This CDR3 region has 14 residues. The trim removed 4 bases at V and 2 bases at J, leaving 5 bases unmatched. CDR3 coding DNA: TGCGCCAGCAGCCACGGACAGGGTCCCTACGAGCAGTACTTC. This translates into CASSHGQGPYEQYF.

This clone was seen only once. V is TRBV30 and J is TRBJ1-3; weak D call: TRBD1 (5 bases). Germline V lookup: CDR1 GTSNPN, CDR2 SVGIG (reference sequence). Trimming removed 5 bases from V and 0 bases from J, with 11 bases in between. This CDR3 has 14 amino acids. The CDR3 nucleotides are TGTGCCTGGGCGGGACCCTACTCTGGAAACACCATATATTTT. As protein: CAWAGPYSGNTIYF.

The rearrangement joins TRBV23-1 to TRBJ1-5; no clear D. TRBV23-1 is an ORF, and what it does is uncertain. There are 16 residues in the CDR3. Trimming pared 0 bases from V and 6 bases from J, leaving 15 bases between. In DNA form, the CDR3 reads TGCGCCAGCAGTCAATCGATCCGGGCTCGATGTCAGCCCCAGCATTTT. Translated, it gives CASSQSIRARCQPQHF.

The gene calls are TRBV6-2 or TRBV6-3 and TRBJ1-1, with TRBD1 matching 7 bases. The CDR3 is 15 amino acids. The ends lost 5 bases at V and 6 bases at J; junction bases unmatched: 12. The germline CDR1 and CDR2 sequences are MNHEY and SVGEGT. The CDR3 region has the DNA TGTGCCAGCAGTACTGACAGGGTTTCGTTCTCTGAAGCTTTCTTT. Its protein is CASSTDRVSFSEAFF.

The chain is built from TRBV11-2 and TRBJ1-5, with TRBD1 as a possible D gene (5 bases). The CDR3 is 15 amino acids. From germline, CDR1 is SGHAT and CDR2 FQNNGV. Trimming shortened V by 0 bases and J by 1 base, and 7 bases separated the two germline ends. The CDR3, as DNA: TGTGCCAGCAGCTTAGAAGCAGGGAGCAATCAGCCCCAGCATTTT. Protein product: CASSLEAGSNQPQHF.

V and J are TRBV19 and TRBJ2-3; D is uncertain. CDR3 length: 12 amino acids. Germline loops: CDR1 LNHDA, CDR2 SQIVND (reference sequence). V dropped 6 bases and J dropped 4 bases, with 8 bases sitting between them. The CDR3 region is CASSPSADTQYF. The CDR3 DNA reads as TGTGCCAGTAGCCCAAGTGCAGATACGCAGTATTTT.

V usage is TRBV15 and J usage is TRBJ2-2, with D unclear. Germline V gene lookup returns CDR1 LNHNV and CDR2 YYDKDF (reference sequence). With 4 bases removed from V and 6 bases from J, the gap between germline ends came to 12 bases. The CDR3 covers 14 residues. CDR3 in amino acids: CATSTESEPGELFF. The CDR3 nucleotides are TGTGCCACCAGCACAGAATCGGAGCCCGGGGAGCTGTTTTTT.

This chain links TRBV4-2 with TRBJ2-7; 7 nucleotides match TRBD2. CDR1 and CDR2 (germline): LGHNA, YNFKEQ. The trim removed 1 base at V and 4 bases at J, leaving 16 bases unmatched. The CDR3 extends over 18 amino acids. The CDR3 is CASSQVLSGRGKRYEQYF. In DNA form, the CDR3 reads TGTGCCAGCAGCCAAGTCCTTTCCGGGCGGGGGAAAAGGTACGAGCAGTACTTC.

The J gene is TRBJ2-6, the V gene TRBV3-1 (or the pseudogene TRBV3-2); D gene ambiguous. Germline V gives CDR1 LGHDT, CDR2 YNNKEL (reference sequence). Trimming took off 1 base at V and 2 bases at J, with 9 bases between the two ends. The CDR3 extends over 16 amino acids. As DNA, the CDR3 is TGTGCCAGCAGCCAAGGTTTGGTCGCTGGGGCCAACGTCCTGACTTTC. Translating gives CASSQGLVAGANVLTF.

The CDR3 is CASSYLGLGTDTQYF. The CDR3 bases are TGTGCCAGCAGTTACTTGGGACTAGGAACAGATACGCAGTATTTT. This chain links TRBV6-2 or TRBV6-3 with TRBJ2-3, with 8 nucleotides matching TRBD2. There are 15 residues in the CDR3. Germline trimming cut 1 base from V and 3 bases from J; bases unmatched to any gene: 3. CDR1 is MNHEY and CDR2 is SVGEGT in the germline V gene.